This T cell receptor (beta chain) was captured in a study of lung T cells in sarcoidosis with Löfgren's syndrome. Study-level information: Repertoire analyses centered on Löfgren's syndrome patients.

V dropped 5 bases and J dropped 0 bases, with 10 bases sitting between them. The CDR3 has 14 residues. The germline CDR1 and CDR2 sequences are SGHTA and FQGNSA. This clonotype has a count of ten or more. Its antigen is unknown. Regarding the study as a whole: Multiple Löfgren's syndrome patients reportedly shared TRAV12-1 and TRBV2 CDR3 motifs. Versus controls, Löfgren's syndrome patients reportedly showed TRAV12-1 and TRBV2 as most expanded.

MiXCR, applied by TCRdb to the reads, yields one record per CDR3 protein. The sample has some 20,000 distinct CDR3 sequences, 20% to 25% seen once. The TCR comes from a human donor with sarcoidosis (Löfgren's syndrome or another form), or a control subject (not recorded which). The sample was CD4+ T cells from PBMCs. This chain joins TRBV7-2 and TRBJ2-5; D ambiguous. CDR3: CASSPAMYQETQYF. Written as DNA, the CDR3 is TGTGCCAGCAGCCCAGCCATGTACCAAGAGACCCAGTACTTC.